The 31 T cell receptor beta chains given below trace back to one sample, sequenced in a study of PD-L1 blockade in urothelial cancer. Using immunoSEQ multiplex PCR, the repertoire was profiled, and TCRdb retains in-frame clones only, with some absent. The data show about 30,000 clones, with around 85% seen just once and roughly 1.9% held by the top ten. Specimen: PBMCs, collected around atezolizumab (anti-PD-L1) treatment. The receptors stem from a man between 45 and 60 years old with urothelial cancer.

There are a few counts of this clone. The V and J genes are TRBV10-1 and TRBJ2-3; 11 nucleotides match TRBD2. With 3 bases clipped from V and 3 bases from J, the junction kept 2 bases outside the gene matches. The germline V gene encodes CDR1 WNHNN and CDR2 SYGVQD (reference sequence). The CDR3 sequence is 15 residues long. CDR3 in amino acids: CASSDRTSGTDTQYF. The CDR3 nucleotides are TGCGCCAGCAGTGACCGGACTAGCGGGACAGATACGCAGTATTTT.

V usage is TRBV4-2 and J usage is TRBJ2-1; D is ambiguous. CDR1 is LGHNA and CDR2 is YNFKEQ in the germline V gene. The V and J ends lost 4 bases and 5 bases respectively, with 9 bases between them. This CDR3 is built from 13 residues. The CDR3, as DNA: TGTGCCAGCAGCCGCGAGGTAGACAATGAGCAGTTCTTC. Its protein is CASSREVDNEQFF.

J is TRBJ1-6 and V is TRBV7-2, with D unclear. V lost 2 bases and J lost 7, with 12 bases in between. This CDR3 has 15 amino acids. In germline, CDR1 is SGHTA, CDR2 FQGNSA. CDR3 loop: CASSLSYSTNSPLHF. The CDR3 coding sequence is TGTGCCAGCAGCTTAAGTTACAGCACCAATTCACCCCTCCACTTT. Full variable domain (remainder filled in from reference TRBV7-2 and TRBJ1-6): GAGVSQSPSNKVTEKGKDVELRCDPISGHTALYWYRQSLGQGLEFLIYFQGNSAPDKSGLPSDRFSAERTGGSVSTLTIQRTQQEDSAVYLCASSLSYSTNSPLHFGNGTRLTVT.

The genes are TRBV18 and TRBJ2-7; D is uncertain. V shed 2 bases and J shed 0 bases, with 11 bases lying between them. CDR3 length equals 15 residues. From germline, CDR1 is KGHSH and CDR2 LQKENI. The CDR3 sequence: CASSPIGADSYEQYF. Here the CDR3 DNA reads TGTGCCAGCTCACCAATTGGTGCAGACTCCTACGAGCAGTACTTC. Using reference TRBV18 and TRBJ2-7 for the parts outside the CDR3, the full variable domain is NAGVMQNPRHLVRRRGQEARLRCSPMKGHSHVYWYRQLPEEGLKFMVYLQKENIIDESGMPKERFSAEFPKEGPSILRIQQVVRGDSAAYFCASSPIGADSYEQYFGPGTRLTVT.

V and J are TRBV18 and TRBJ1-3; D might be TRBD1 (6 bases). V shed 3 bases and J shed 0 bases, with 12 bases lying between them. This CDR3 has 16 residues. Germline CDR1 is KGHSH and CDR2 is LQKENI. In DNA, the CDR3 is TGTGCCAGCTCACCGGAACAGGGTATCTCTGGAAACACCATATATTTT. It codes for CASSPEQGISGNTIYF. The full variable domain, its missing parts supplied by reference TRBV18 and TRBJ1-3, is NAGVMQNPRHLVRRRGQEARLRCSPMKGHSHVYWYRQLPEEGLKFMVYLQKENIIDESGMPKERFSAEFPKEGPSILRIQQVVRGDSAAYFCASSPEQGISGNTIYFGEGSWLTVV.

The table lists this clone with a count of one. The rearrangement joins TRBV11-2 to TRBJ2-1; TRBD2 agrees at 13 bases. CDR3 length: 17 residues. The V segment lost 3 bases and the J segment 6 bases; nucleotides outside the gene matches: 8. CDR1 is SGHAT, CDR2 FQNNGV, per germline. CDR3 nucleotide sequence: TGTGCCAGCAGCTTGAGAGTCCGGACTAGCGGGAGCAATGAGCAGTTCTTC. It translates to CASSLRVRTSGSNEQFF.

This sequence joins TRBV6-1 and TRBJ1-6, with 10 bases that match TRBD1. The CDR3 contains 16 residues. Germline CDR1 reads MNHNS; CDR2 reads SASEGT. The J segment lost 3 bases and the V segment lost 4 bases, leaving 3 bases of the junction unmatched. CDR3 sequence (DNA): TGTGCCAGCAGTGGGGACAGGGGTTTCTATAATTCACCCCTCCACTTT. Protein product: CASSGDRGFYNSPLHF.

The CDR3: CASSPQGHMNTEAFF. DNA of the CDR3: TGTGCCAGCTCACCACAGGGACACATGAACACTGAAGCTTTCTTT. The chain combines TRBV18 with TRBJ1-1; D is possibly TRBD1 (6 bases). The CDR3 runs 15 residues. Per germline, CDR1 KGHSH and CDR2 LQKENI. Trimming removed 1 base from V and 0 bases from J, with 9 bases in between.

This clone was observed a few times. V usage is TRBV18 and J usage is TRBJ2-7; D ambiguous. The CDR3 is 12 residues long. Germline CDR1 KGHSH, CDR2 LQKENI. V was cut by 3 bases and J by 4 bases, with 7 bases left in between. CDR3 region: CASSPGTYEQYV. CDR3 bases: TGTGCCAGCTCACCGGGCACATACGAGCAGTACGTC.

The genes are TRBV5-6 and TRBJ2-1; TRBD2 matches 16 bases. CDR1 and CDR2 from the germline V gene are SGHDT and YYEEEE. The V and J ends lost 3 bases and 10 bases, in that order; junction bases with no gene match: 4. The CDR3 runs 15 residues. The DNA for the CDR3 is TGTGCCAGCAGCTGGGGACTAGCGGGGGGGCAGGAGCAGTTCTTC. Encoded protein: CASSWGLAGGQEQFF.

The J gene is TRBJ2-1, the V gene TRBV6-1; 8 bases line up with TRBD1. Germline V gene sequence: CDR1 MNHNS, CDR2 SASEGT. Unmatched junction bases numbered 9, after V lost 4 bases and J lost 7 bases. This CDR3 region has 15 residues. The DNA for the CDR3 is TGTGCCAGCAGTGCCCTAGACAGGGGTGGGAATGAGCAGTTCTTC. It codes for CASSALDRGGNEQFF.

The chain carries TRBV5-1 and TRBJ1-2, with D uncertain. The CDR3 contains 14 residues. Germline CDR1 is SGHRS and CDR2 is YFSETQ. The V end lost 0 bases, the J end lost 0 bases, and 6 bases lay between the germline ends. CDR3 nucleotide sequence: TGCGCCAGCAGCTTGGACGGAGCTAACTATGGCTACACCTTC. Translating gives CASSLDGANYGYTF.

The chain is built from TRBV5-5 and TRBJ1-5, with D unclear. The CDR3 runs 14 residues. Germline assignment: CDR1 SGHKS and CDR2 YYEKEE (reference sequence). The V end was cut by 2 bases, the J end by 1 base, with 7 bases between. The CDR3 here is CASSFGGSNQPQHF. CDR3 nucleotides: TGTGCCAGCAGCTTTGGAGGGAGCAATCAGCCCCAGCATTTT.

The gene calls are TRBV20-1 and TRBJ2-7; D gene ambiguous. Trimming shortened V by 3 bases and J by 5 bases, and 8 bases separated the two germline ends. The CDR3 spans 11 residues. CDR1 and CDR2 from the germline V gene are DFQATT and SNEGSKA (reference sequence). CDR3 in amino acids: CSARWSDEQYV. DNA for the CDR3: TGCAGTGCTAGGTGGAGTGACGAGCAGTACGTC.

The chain uses TRBV9 and TRBJ2-3; the match to TRBD2 covers 10 bases. Germline V gene sequence: CDR1 SGDLS, CDR2 YYNGEE. Trimming at V came to 0 bases and at J to 1 base, leaving 2 bases not matched to a gene. The CDR3 covers 16 residues. The CDR3 reads CASSVDLAGGTDTQYF. DNA for the CDR3: TGTGCCAGCAGCGTAGATCTAGCGGGGGGCACAGATACGCAGTATTTT.

As DNA, the CDR3 is TGTGCCAGCAGCAGGGACAGGGGGCAAGGCTACACCTTC. It translates to CASSRDRGQGYTF. This chain connects TRBV28 to TRBJ1-2, with TRBD1 identical over 12 bases. V shed 6 bases and J 8 bases; nucleotides not matched to a gene: 4. This CDR3 has 13 amino acids. Germline CDR1 MDHEN, CDR2 SYDVKM.

The genes are TRBV6-1 and TRBJ2-4; weak D call: TRBD1 (7 bases). The V gene's germline CDR1 is MNHNS and CDR2 SASEGT. Trimming pared 3 bases from V and 3 bases from J, leaving 12 bases between. CDR3 size: 15 residues. The chain's CDR3 is CASSEQQGGKNIQYF. The CDR3 region has the DNA TGTGCCAGCAGTGAGCAGCAGGGGGGCAAAAACATTCAGTACTTC.

The chain combines TRBV7-9 with TRBJ2-1; TRBD2 matches at 9 bases. The J segment lost 1 base and the V segment lost 6 bases, leaving 10 bases of the junction unmatched. Germline V lookup: CDR1 SEHNR, CDR2 FQNEAQ (reference sequence). This CDR3 spans 17 amino acids. The CDR3 DNA reads as TGTGCCAGCAGTCTCCGGACTAGCGTGTATTCCTACAATGAGCAGTTCTTC. Encoded protein: CASSLRTSVYSYNEQFF.

V usage is TRBV9 and J usage is TRBJ2-1; 7 bases fit TRBD2. V lost 2 bases, J lost 8 bases, and 1 base stayed unmatched. CDR3 length equals 12 residues. CDR1 is SGDLS, CDR2 YYNGEE, per germline. This CDR3 is CASSVAGDEQFF. CDR3 sequence (DNA): TGTGCCAGCAGCGTCGCGGGAGATGAGCAGTTCTTC.

The chain carries TRBV2 and TRBJ2-1, with D perhaps matching TRBD1 (5 bases). Germline lookup yields CDR1 SNHLY and CDR2 FYNNEI. The CDR3 contains 15 residues. V was clipped by 4 bases and J by 7 bases, with 17 bases between them. CDR3 sequence (DNA): TGTGCCAGCAGTGCCCGTGAGTCAGGGTTGAATGAGCAGTTCTTC. Translation: CASSARESGLNEQFF.

The chain recombines TRBV7-9 with TRBJ2-3; 9 positions match TRBD2. Germline CDR1 SEHNR, CDR2 FQNEAQ (reference sequence). The CDR3 totals 14 residues. The ends lost 3 bases at V and 6 bases at J; junction bases unmatched: 4. This chain's CDR3 is CASSLASGTDTQYF. DNA of the CDR3: TGTGCCAGCAGCTTGGCTAGCGGGACCGATACGCAGTATTTT.

V gene TRBV29-1 combines with J gene TRBJ2-2; a weak D match, TRBD2 (6 bases). This CDR3 has 15 residues. Germline CDR1 reads SQVTM; CDR2 reads ANQGSEA. V lost 4 bases and J 3 bases, leaving 15 bases between the germline ends. CDR3 protein: CSVVGAGTDTGELFF. CDR3 DNA: TGCAGCGTTGTAGGGGCGGGGACGGACACCGGGGAGCTGTTTTTT.

The chain combines TRBV7-2 with TRBJ2-1; D is undetermined. CDR1 and CDR2 (germline): SGHTA, FQGNSA. V was shortened by 6 bases and J by 6 bases, with 15 bases between the two germline ends. The length of the CDR3 is 14 residues. The CDR3 nucleotides are TGTGCCAGCAGGGTACTCCTCCCGGTCAATGAGCAGTTCTTC. Amino acids: CASRVLLPVNEQFF.

The chain joins TRBV5-1 to TRBJ2-2; TRBD1 aligns across 7 bases. CDR1 SGHRS and CDR2 YFSETQ come from the germline V gene. The length of the CDR3 is 16 residues. V lost 5 bases, J lost 3 bases, and 10 bases stayed unmatched. CDR3 in DNA: TGCGCCAGCAGACTCAGAACAGGGGTTGACACCGGGGAGCTGTTTTTT. Translation: CASRLRTGVDTGELFF.

This chain joins TRBV6-5 and TRBJ1-3; a weak D match, TRBD1 (5 bases). Trimming left V 2 bases short and J 4 bases short, with 6 bases between. This CDR3 region has 13 residues. Looked up from germline, CDR1 is MNHEY and CDR2 is SVGAGI. This chain's CDR3 is CASSYRGGNTIYF. The CDR3 bases are TGTGCCAGCAGTTACCGGGGGGGAAACACCATATATTTT.

The J gene is TRBJ1-2, the V gene TRBV7-9, with D maybe TRBD1 (5 bases). Trimming stripped 3 bases from V and 7 bases from J, with 9 bases between. The CDR3 is 12 amino acids. Germline V lookup: CDR1 SEHNR, CDR2 FQNEAQ (reference sequence). CDR3 loop: CASSLTAVGYTF. As DNA, the CDR3 is TGTGCCAGCAGCTTGACAGCTGTTGGCTACACCTTC.

This rearrangement joins TRBV9 to TRBJ1-2; 9 bases fit TRBD1. The CDR3 runs 14 residues. Trimming took 3 bases from V and 8 from J; bases not matched to a gene: 8. The V gene's germline CDR1 is SGDLS and CDR2 YYNGEE. The CDR3, as DNA: TGTGCCAGCAGCGATCCGGGACAGGGTCGCGGCTACACCTTC. Its protein is CASSDPGQGRGYTF.

This clone appeared a single time. The V gene is TRBV7-9, the J gene TRBJ2-3; weak D call: TRBD1 (5 bases). The CDR3 loop spans 15 amino acids. V dropped 3 bases and J dropped 1 base, with 11 bases sitting between them. Germline CDR1 SEHNR, CDR2 FQNEAQ (reference sequence). CDR3 sequence: CASSLGQGGTDTQYF. CDR3 nucleotide sequence: TGTGCCAGCAGCTTGGGGCAGGGCGGCACAGATACGCAGTATTTT.

This clone was counted only a few times. CDR3 DNA: TGTGCCAGCAGCGTAGCCAGGAACTATGGCTACACCTTC. Translation: CASSVARNYGYTF. J is TRBJ1-2 and V is TRBV9; D not certain. V shed 0 bases and J shed 2 bases, with 5 bases lying between them. The CDR3 runs to 13 residues. CDR1 and CDR2 from the germline V gene are SGDLS and YYNGEE.

The chain uses TRBV28 and TRBJ2-2; D gene unclear. Trimming took off 6 bases at V and 3 bases at J, with 23 bases between the two ends. The CDR3 sequence is 18 residues long. Germline loops: CDR1 MDHEN, CDR2 SYDVKM. CDR3 DNA sequence: TGTGCCAGCAGGGCCTTAGCCGTCTCACGCAGAGACACCGGGGAGCTGTTTTTT. Translated, it gives CASRALAVSRRDTGELFF.

This clone came up a few times. The V call is TRBV19, the J call TRBJ1-2; 7 bases are shared with TRBD1. Trimming removed 8 bases from V and 7 bases from J; junction bases left unmatched: 10. Germline V gene sequence: CDR1 LNHDA, CDR2 SQIVND (reference sequence). CDR3 length: 13 residues. CDR3 bases: TGTGCCAGTGAATTTCGACAGGGTGGTGGCTACACCTTC. It encodes CASEFRQGGGYTF.